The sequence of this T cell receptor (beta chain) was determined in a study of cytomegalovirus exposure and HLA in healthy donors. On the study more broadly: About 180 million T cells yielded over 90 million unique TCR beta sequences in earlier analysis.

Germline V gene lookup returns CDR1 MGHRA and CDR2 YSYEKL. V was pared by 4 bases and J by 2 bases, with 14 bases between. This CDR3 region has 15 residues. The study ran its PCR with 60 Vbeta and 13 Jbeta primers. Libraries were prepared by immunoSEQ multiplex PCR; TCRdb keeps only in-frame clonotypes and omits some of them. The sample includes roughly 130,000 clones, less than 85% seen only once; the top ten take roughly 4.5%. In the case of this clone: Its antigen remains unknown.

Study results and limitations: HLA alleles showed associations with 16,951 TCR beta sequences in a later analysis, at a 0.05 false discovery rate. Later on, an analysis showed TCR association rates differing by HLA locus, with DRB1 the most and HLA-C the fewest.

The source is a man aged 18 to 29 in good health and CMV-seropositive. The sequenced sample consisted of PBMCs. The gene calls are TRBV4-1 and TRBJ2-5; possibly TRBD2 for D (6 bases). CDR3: CASSLQNSGQETQYF. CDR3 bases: TGCGCCAGCAGCCTACAAAATAGCGGTCAAGAGACCCAGTACTTC.